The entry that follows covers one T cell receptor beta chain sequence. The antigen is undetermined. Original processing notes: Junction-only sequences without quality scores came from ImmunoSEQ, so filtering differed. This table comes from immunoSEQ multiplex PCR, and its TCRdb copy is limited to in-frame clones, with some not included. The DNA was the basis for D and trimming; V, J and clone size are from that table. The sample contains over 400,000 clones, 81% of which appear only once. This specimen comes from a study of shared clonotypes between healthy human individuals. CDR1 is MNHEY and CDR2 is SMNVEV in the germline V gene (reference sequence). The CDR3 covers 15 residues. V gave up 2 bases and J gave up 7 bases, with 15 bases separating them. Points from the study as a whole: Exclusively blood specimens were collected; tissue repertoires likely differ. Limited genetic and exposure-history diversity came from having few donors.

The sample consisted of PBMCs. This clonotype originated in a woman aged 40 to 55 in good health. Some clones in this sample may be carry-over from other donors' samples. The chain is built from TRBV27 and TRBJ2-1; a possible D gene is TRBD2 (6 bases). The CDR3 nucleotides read TGTGCCAGCAGTTTAGGCGGGAAGGGTAGTAATGAGCAGTTCTTC. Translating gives CASSLGGKGSNEQFF.